This entry lists 20 T cell receptor beta chains sequenced from one sample in a study of blood T cell repertoires in COVID-19 (dated by TCRdb to 2020 to 2021). Preparation of the library involved the immunoSEQ multiplex PCR assay. TCRdb took over this immuneACCESS table, retaining in-frame rearrangements with V and J assigned. Such tables are incomplete; in checked studies, under half of the missing clones stem from an unresolved V gene, and the remainder is unexplained. The sample yields tens of thousands of clones; roughly 84% were counted once. The top ten clonotypes cover approximately 2.5% of the sample. Sequenced input: peripheral blood. All receptors come from a man older than 75 with active or convalescent COVID-19.

Written as DNA, the CDR3 is TGTGCCAGCAGCCAAACAGGTAGCAATCAGCCCCAGCATTTT. Translating it yields CASSQTGSNQPQHF. The rearrangement uses TRBV7-2 and TRBJ1-5; TRBD1 is a possible D gene (5 bases). There are 14 residues in the CDR3. Germline V lookup: CDR1 SGHTA, CDR2 FQGNSA. V was clipped by 5 bases and J by 0 bases, with 8 bases between them. Based on the CDR3 plus reference TRBV7-2 and TRBJ1-5, the full variable domain is GAGVSQSPSNKVTEKGKDVELRCDPISGHTALYWYRQSLGQGLEFLIYFQGNSAPDKSGLPSDRFSAERTGGSVSTLTIQRTQQEDSAVYLCASSQTGSNQPQHFGDGTRLSIL.

V and J are TRBV28 and TRBJ1-4; D not resolved. CDR3 size: 14 residues. Trimming removed 2 bases from V and 8 bases from J, with 12 bases in between. Per the germline V gene, CDR1 is MDHEN and CDR2 is SYDVKM. The CDR3 DNA reads as TGTGCCAGCAGTTTAGGCGGGAAATTCGAAAAACTGTTTTTT. Residues: CASSLGGKFEKLFF.

The gene calls are TRBV24-1 and TRBJ2-5, with TRBD1 matching over 7 bases. With 3 bases clipped from V and 2 bases from J, the junction kept 5 bases outside the gene matches. Germline V gives CDR1 KGHDR, CDR2 SFDVKD. The CDR3 is 15 amino acids. CDR3 DNA: TGTGCCACCAGTGATCCCCGGACAGGACAAGAGACCCAGTACTTC. The encoded protein is CATSDPRTGQETQYF.

V usage is TRBV10-3 and J usage is TRBJ2-5; D possibly corresponds to TRBD1 (7 bases). V was cut by 10 bases and J by 0 bases, with 15 bases left in between. Germline loops: CDR1 ENHRY, CDR2 SYGVKD. This CDR3 is 14 amino acids long. The CDR3 sequence: CASMEGQNQETQYF. The CDR3 DNA is TGTGCCAGCATGGAGGGACAGAACCAAGAGACCCAGTACTTC.

The chain is built from TRBV6-2 or TRBV6-3 and TRBJ2-1, with D perhaps matching TRBD1 (5 bases). In germline, CDR1 is MNHEY, CDR2 SVGEGT. V was shortened by 3 bases and J by 12 bases, with 27 bases between the two germline ends. The CDR3 contains 17 residues. This CDR3 is CASSYLDSAVSNERQFF. The CDR3 bases are TGTGCCAGCAGTTATTTAGACAGCGCGGTGAGCAATGAGCGGCAGTTCTTC.

The rearrangement joins TRBV27 to TRBJ2-2; 10 positions match TRBD2. CDR3 length: 15 residues. Unmatched junction bases numbered 10, after V lost 9 bases and J lost 6 bases. Germline values: CDR1 MNHEY, CDR2 SMNVEV (reference sequence). The CDR3 bases are TGTGCCAGATTCAGAGTAGCGGGAGGCCCCGGGGAGCTGTTTTTT. Protein: CARFRVAGGPGELFF.

The sample holds one count of this clone. The chain couples TRBV24-1 to TRBJ1-4, with 9 positions matching TRBD1. Per germline, CDR1 KGHDR and CDR2 SFDVKD. J gave up 7 bases and V 7 bases, and 9 bases lay outside the gene matches. This CDR3 region has 15 residues. The CDR3 protein is CATSSPRTGVEKLFF. DNA of the CDR3: TGTGCCACCAGCTCACCCCGGACAGGGGTTGAAAAACTGTTTTTT.

The chain recombines TRBV9 with TRBJ1-6; TRBD1 matches 9 bases. Germline loops: CDR1 SGDLS, CDR2 YYNGEE. Germline trimming cut 3 bases from V and 8 bases from J; bases unmatched to any gene: 3. The CDR3 totals 14 residues. The CDR3 sequence: CASSATGGDSPLHF. The CDR3 nucleotides are TGTGCCAGCAGCGCTACAGGGGGCGATTCACCCCTCCACTTT.

The chain joins TRBV27 to TRBJ1-1; D perhaps matches TRBD1 (6 bases). The germline gives CDR1 MNHEY, CDR2 SMNVEV (reference sequence). CDR3 length equals 13 residues. Deletions cut 4 bases from V and 3 bases from J, with 9 bases between. The CDR3, as DNA: TGTGCCAGCAGTTACAGGGCGGACACTGAAGCTTTCTTT. Amino acids: CASSYRADTEAFF.

This clone was counted only a few times. V and J are TRBV2 and TRBJ1-2, with D possibly TRBD1 on 6 matching bases. This CDR3 is 13 amino acids long. The ends were cut back, 9 bases at V and 4 bases at J, with 15 bases in the middle. Germline CDR1 is SNHLY and CDR2 is FYNNEI. In nucleotides, the CDR3 is TGTGCCAGGATAAACAGGGATTTCTATGGCTACACCTTC. This sequence encodes CARINRDFYGYTF.

This clone occurred once. The genes are TRBV2 and TRBJ2-3; TRBD2 matches 9 bases. The V and J ends lost 5 bases and 1 base, in that order; junction bases with no gene match: 7. From germline, CDR1 is SNHLY and CDR2 FYNNEI. The CDR3 loop spans 16 amino acids. The CDR3 coding sequence is TGTGCCAGCAGTCTAATCAGCGGGGGGCGCACAGATACGCAGTATTTT. It is translated as CASSLISGGRTDTQYF.

The chain carries TRBV28 and TRBJ2-1; no firm D call. Deletions cut 9 bases from V and 2 bases from J, with 11 bases between. The germline V gene encodes CDR1 MDHEN and CDR2 SYDVKM. The CDR3 is made up of 13 amino acids. CDR3: CASTTSAYNEQFF. The CDR3 nucleotides read TGTGCCAGTACAACCAGCGCCTACAATGAGCAGTTCTTC. Looking up the rest from reference TRBV28 and TRBJ2-1 gives the full variable domain: DVKVTQSSRYLVKRTGEKVFLECVQDMDHENMFWYRQDPGLGLRLIYFSYDVKMKEKGDIPEGYSVSREKKERFSLILESASTNQTSMYLCASTTSAYNEQFFGPGTRLTVL.

This chain links TRBV9 with TRBJ1-1; a possible D gene is TRBD1 (6 bases). The CDR3 loop spans 14 amino acids. V was clipped by 0 bases and J by 6 bases, with 12 bases between them. Germline values: CDR1 SGDLS, CDR2 YYNGEE. The CDR3: CASSVDGQSPEAFF. As DNA, the CDR3 is TGTGCCAGCAGCGTAGACGGACAGTCCCCTGAAGCTTTCTTT. The whole variable domain, remainder taken from reference TRBV9 and TRBJ1-1, is DSGVTQTPKHLITATGQRVTLRCSPRSGDLSVYWYQQSLDQGLQFLIQYYNGEERAKGNILERFSAQQFPDLHSELNLSSLELGDSALYFCASSVDGQSPEAFFGQGTRLTVV.

This clone was recorded a few times. This chain uses TRBV18 with TRBJ1-1; D unresolved. This CDR3 contains 13 residues. Trimming pared 3 bases from V and 8 bases from J, leaving 13 bases between. The germline V gene encodes CDR1 KGHSH and CDR2 LQKENI. In nucleotides, the CDR3 is TGTGCCAGCTCACCCGAGAGGGTCTCGGAAGCTTTCTTT. Translating it yields CASSPERVSEAFF.

The rearrangement joins TRBV3-1 (or the pseudogene TRBV3-2) to TRBJ2-2, with TRBD2 matching 10 bases. The ends lost 6 bases at V and 6 bases at J; junction bases unmatched: 4. The germline V gene has CDR1 LGHDT and CDR2 YNNKEL (reference sequence). The CDR3 spans 14 residues. The CDR3 loop reads CASRLAGGPGELFF. In DNA, the CDR3 is TGTGCCAGCAGATTAGCGGGGGGCCCCGGGGAGCTGTTTTTT.

The gene calls are TRBV3-1 (or the pseudogene TRBV3-2) and TRBJ2-5; possible D gene TRBD2, 5 bases. The germline gives CDR1 LGHDT, CDR2 YNNKEL (reference sequence). This CDR3 is 16 amino acids long. With 1 base removed from V and 1 base from J, the gap between germline ends came to 13 bases. CDR3: CASSQGSLRGQETQYF. The CDR3 region has the DNA TGTGCCAGCAGCCAAGGGTCTTTACGGGGCCAAGAGACCCAGTACTTC.

The chain couples TRBV7-9 to TRBJ1-4; TRBD1 matches at 7 bases. This CDR3 is built from 14 residues. Germline V gene sequence: CDR1 SEHNR, CDR2 FQNEAQ (reference sequence). Trimming removed 0 bases from V and 11 bases from J; junction bases left unmatched: 6. The CDR3 loop reads CASSLATGRKKLFF. For the CDR3, the DNA is TGTGCCAGCAGCTTAGCGACAGGGAGAAAGAAACTGTTTTTT.

This clone came up once. The chain uses TRBV15 and TRBJ1-4; TRBD1 aligns across 7 bases. The CDR3 has 14 amino acids. Germline V gives CDR1 LNHNV, CDR2 YYDKDF (reference sequence). Trimming cost V 6 bases and J 10 bases; bases outside gene matches: 11. The CDR3 loop reads CATRPRGQGVKLFF. CDR3 nucleotide sequence: TGTGCCACCAGGCCGAGGGGGCAGGGTGTAAAACTGTTTTTT.

The chain is built from TRBV7-8 and TRBJ1-1; the match to TRBD1 covers 8 bases. The CDR3 has 13 residues. The germline V gene encodes CDR1 SGHVS and CDR2 FQNEAQ. The ends lost 5 bases at V and 5 bases at J; junction bases unmatched: 4. CDR3 coding DNA: TGTGCCAGCAGCACGGACAGGGCTACTGAAGCTTTCTTT. Amino acids: CASSTDRATEAFF.

This chain connects TRBV30 to TRBJ2-7; D is perhaps TRBD2 (5 bases). Germline CDR1 GTSNPN, CDR2 SVGIG (reference sequence). The CDR3 totals 13 residues. V lost 2 bases and J lost 1, with 9 bases in between. The CDR3 bases are TGTGCCTGGAGTACCGGGGTTTCCTACGAGCAGTACTTC. As protein: CAWSTGVSYEQYF.